Following are 11 T cell receptor beta chains from one sample sequenced in a study of Ad26.COV2.S vaccination and SARS-CoV-2 variants. Measured with immunoSEQ multiplex PCR; TCRdb has only the in-frame clones, and not every one. The sample includes over 110,000 clones, roughly 90% of them seen just once. Here the sequenced sample was peripheral blood, taken after recovery from COVID-19. The source is a human donor who had recovered from COVID-19.

This chain uses TRBV5-4 with TRBJ2-2, with 7 bases that match TRBD2. The CDR3 totals 15 residues. V trimming: 0 bases; J trimming: 5 bases; junction bases outside the gene matches: 4. Germline CDR1 SGHNT, CDR2 YYREEE (reference sequence). In DNA, the CDR3 is TGTGCCAGCAGCTTGGTGGCGGGGGATACCGGGGAGCTGTTTTTT. Amino acid sequence: CASSLVAGDTGELFF.

The chain carries TRBV5-1 and TRBJ1-2; TRBD1 is a possible D gene (5 bases). This CDR3 is 14 amino acids long. The V and J ends lost 0 bases and 4 bases respectively, with 10 bases between them. Looked up from germline, CDR1 is SGHRS and CDR2 is YFSETQ. CDR3 sequence reads: CASSLAKDTYGYTF. DNA for the CDR3: TGCGCCAGCAGCTTGGCCAAGGACACCTATGGCTACACCTTC.

The rearrangement uses TRBV29-1 and TRBJ1-2; 7 positions match TRBD1. The germline CDR1 and CDR2 sequences are SQVTM and ANQGSEA. Trimming at V came to 1 base and at J to 7 bases, leaving 3 bases not matched to a gene. This CDR3 region has 12 residues. DNA of the CDR3: TGCAGCGTTGAAGGGCCAGGGGGTGGCTACACCTTC. Protein: CSVEGPGGGYTF.

This chain links TRBV27 with TRBJ2-1, with D unclear. CDR1 and CDR2 from the germline V gene are MNHEY and SMNVEV (reference sequence). The CDR3 loop spans 14 amino acids. V was pared by 6 bases and J by 4 bases, with 13 bases between. CDR3 bases: TGTGCCAGCAGGCCCAGAGGAACATACAATGAGCAGTTCTTC. Its translation: CASRPRGTYNEQFF.

This chain uses TRBV28 with TRBJ1-1, with 7 bases fitting TRBD1. This CDR3 comprises 16 residues. Germline values: CDR1 MDHEN, CDR2 SYDVKM. V gave up 10 bases and J gave up 0 bases; unmatched junction bases: 14. The CDR3 here is CATCLRRGQMNTEAFF. The CDR3 DNA reads TGTGCCACCTGCCTGAGGAGGGGGCAAATGAACACTGAAGCTTTCTTT.

The rearrangement joins TRBV7-2 to TRBJ2-7; D may correspond to TRBD1 or TRBD2 (5 bases each). The V gene's germline CDR1 is SGHTA and CDR2 FQGNSA. CDR3 length: 16 amino acids. V was pared by 3 bases and J by 12 bases, with 27 bases between. CDR3 amino acids: CASSFYLLSGAFVPYF. The CDR3 bases are TGTGCCAGCAGCTTTTACCTTTTATCCGGGGCCTTCGTTCCGTACTTC. Supplemented by reference TRBV7-2 and TRBJ2-7, the full variable domain reads GAGVSQSPSNKVTEKGKDVELRCDPISGHTALYWYRQSLGQGLEFLIYFQGNSAPDKSGLPSDRFSAERTGGSVSTLTIQRTQQEDSAVYLCASSFYLLSGAFVPYFGPGTRLTVT.

This rearrangement joins TRBV28 to TRBJ1-1, with 8 bases aligning to TRBD1. Germline V gene data show CDR1 as MDHEN and CDR2 as SYDVKM. The CDR3 covers 13 residues. The V and J ends lost 10 bases and 4 bases, in that order; junction bases with no gene match: 8. The CDR3 reads CAINQGASTEAFF. The CDR3 DNA follows: TGTGCCATTAACCAGGGGGCGAGCACTGAAGCTTTCTTT.

J is TRBJ2-5 and V is TRBV2, with TRBD2 matching 15 bases. This CDR3 has 15 residues. J was trimmed by 3 bases and V by 4 bases; bases with no gene match: 0. Germline assignment: CDR1 SNHLY and CDR2 FYNNEI. The CDR3 DNA is TGTGCCAGCAGTGGGACTAGCGGGGGGGAAGAGACCCAGTACTTC. Translated: CASSGTSGGEETQYF. Using reference TRBV2 and TRBJ2-5 for the parts outside the CDR3, the full variable domain is EPEVTQTPSHQVTQMGQEVILRCVPISNHLYFYWYRQILGQKVEFLVSFYNNEISEKSEIFDDQFSVERPDGSNFTLKIRSTKLEDSAMYFCASSGTSGGEETQYFGPGTRLLVL.

J is TRBJ2-7 and V is TRBV12-5, with a tentative D call TRBD2 (6 bases). With 7 bases removed from V and 0 bases from J, the gap between germline ends came to 16 bases. Germline CDR1 LGHNT, CDR2 FRNRAP. This CDR3 has 15 residues. The CDR3: CASAPHGGSSYEQYF. CDR3 nucleotides: TGTGCTAGTGCTCCTCACGGGGGAAGCTCCTACGAGCAGTACTTC.

The chain has TRBV11-2 and TRBJ2-5; D is uncertain. V lost 1 base and J lost 6, with 15 bases in between. From germline, CDR1 is SGHAT and CDR2 FQNNGV. The CDR3 runs 15 residues. The CDR3 sequence is CASSLGVEPVKTQYF. The DNA for the CDR3 is TGTGCCAGCAGCTTAGGGGTCGAGCCGGTAAAGACCCAGTACTTC.

V is TRBV4-3 and J is TRBJ1-2; a weak D match, TRBD1 (5 bases). The CDR3 sequence is 15 residues long. Germline CDR1 and CDR2: LGHNA and YSLEER. V gave up 1 base and J gave up 5 bases, with 14 bases separating them. CDR3 nucleotide sequence: TGCGCCAGCAGCCAAGTGCTGCAGGGAGTATATGGCTACACCTTC. It translates to CASSQVLQGVYGYTF.